The 28 T cell receptor beta chains in this list originate from one sample, sequenced in a study. TCRdb re-analysed the RT-PCR reads in MiXCR, keeping a single row per CDR3 protein. Of about 680,000 distinct CDR3 sequences listed, over 12% are singletons. The sample consisted of memory CD4+ T cells from blood. The receptors originated from a female donor in good health, serving as a healthy control.

At least ten counts were recorded for this clonotype. The genes are TRBV10-3 and TRBJ2-6, with D hard to call. The CDR3 runs to 16 residues. With 0 bases removed from V and 0 bases from J, the gap between germline ends came to 6 bases. Per germline, CDR1 ENHRY and CDR2 SYGVKD. In DNA form, the CDR3 reads TGTGCCATCAGTGAGTCAGGTACCTCTGGGGCCAACGTCCTGACTTTC. Its translation: CAISESGTSGANVLTF.

A few counts support this clonotype. V is TRBV5-1 and J is TRBJ2-1, with TRBD2 identical over 7 bases. This CDR3 has 15 amino acids. The germline gives CDR1 SGHRS, CDR2 YFSETQ. With 2 bases clipped from V and 6 bases from J, the junction kept 8 bases outside the gene matches. This CDR3 is CASSFRLAATNEQFF. The CDR3 bases are TGCGCCAGCAGCTTCCGACTAGCAGCTACCAATGAGCAGTTCTTC.

The gene calls are TRBV5-1 and TRBJ2-7; the match to TRBD2 covers 14 bases. V lost 3 bases and J lost 7; bases outside the gene matches: 15. In germline, CDR1 is SGHRS, CDR2 YFSETQ. The CDR3 is made up of 18 amino acids. Written as DNA, the CDR3 is TGCGCCAGCAGCTCGGGACTAGCGGGAGCCACCCCTGTGGGGGAGCAGTACTTC. Encoded protein: CASSSGLAGATPVGEQYF.

This clonotype has a handful of counts. The chain combines TRBV10-3 with TRBJ2-1; 10 bases agree with TRBD1. Germline CDR1 and CDR2: ENHRY and SYGVKD. The CDR3 has 13 residues. The trim removed 6 bases at V and 7 bases at J, leaving 3 bases unmatched. CDR3 sequence (DNA): TGTGCCATCAGGACAGGGGGCGTTAATGAGCAGTTCTTC. Protein: CAIRTGGVNEQFF.

This clonotype was recorded many times. The rearrangement uses TRBV10-3 and TRBJ2-3, with D possibly being TRBD1 or TRBD2 (6 bases each). V was shortened by 10 bases and J by 2 bases, with 16 bases between the two germline ends. The CDR3 length is 14 residues. CDR1 is ENHRY and CDR2 is SYGVKD in the germline V gene. The CDR3 sequence: CATEGGRDTDTQYF. The CDR3 region has the DNA TGTGCCACCGAGGGGGGTCGGGACACAGATACGCAGTATTTT.

A few counts support this clonotype. The genes are TRBV5-5 and TRBJ2-7; a possible D gene is TRBD1 (6 bases). With 4 bases removed from V and 4 bases from J, the gap between germline ends came to 15 bases. The CDR3 is 14 amino acids. From germline, CDR1 is SGHKS and CDR2 YYEKEE (reference sequence). CDR3 in amino acids: CASSRPGQPYEQYF. CDR3 DNA sequence: TGTGCCAGCAGCCGCCCAGGACAGCCTTACGAGCAGTACTTC.

V is TRBV10-3 and J is TRBJ2-2; 8 bases match TRBD1. The CDR3 extends over 17 amino acids. J lost 1 base, V lost 0 bases, and 4 bases had no gene match. Germline-derived CDR1 and CDR2 are ENHRY and SYGVKD. CDR3 nucleotide sequence: TGTGCCATCAGTGAGTCAGCAGGGACAGGGAACACCGGGGAGCTGTTTTTT. Translating it yields CAISESAGTGNTGELFF.

A few counts support this clonotype. The J gene is TRBJ2-2, the V gene TRBV19, with D perhaps matching TRBD1 or TRBD2 (6 bases each). The V and J ends lost 5 bases and 3 bases respectively, with 28 bases between them. There are 20 residues in the CDR3. CDR1 and CDR2 (germline): LNHDA, SQIVND (reference sequence). CDR3: CASSPPLPGGQTVDTGELFF. CDR3 DNA sequence: TGTGCCAGTAGTCCCCCCTTGCCTGGGGGGCAGACAGTAGACACCGGGGAGCTGTTTTTT.

This clonotype was recorded a few times. This sequence joins TRBV9 and TRBJ2-3, with D unclear. The CDR3 length is 15 residues. Germline-derived CDR1 and CDR2 are SGDLS and YYNGEE. Trimming took 0 bases from V and 2 from J, leaving 10 bases between them. Here the CDR3 reads CASSVDIANTDTQYF. The CDR3 DNA sequence: TGTGCCAGCAGCGTAGATATAGCCAACACAGATACGCAGTATTTT.

This clonotype showed up many times. The chain is built from TRBV29-1 and TRBJ2-3, with D hard to call. The CDR3 consists of 11 residues. The ends were cut back, 7 bases at V and 6 bases at J, with 11 bases in the middle. The V gene's germline CDR1 is SQVTM and CDR2 ANQGSEA. The CDR3 reads CSAYEPDTQYF. CDR3 in DNA: TGCAGCGCCTACGAACCTGATACGCAGTATTTT.

This clonotype was recorded at least ten times. The rearrangement uses TRBV12-3 or TRBV12-4 and TRBJ2-2; weak D call: TRBD1 (5 bases). The CDR3 loop spans 15 amino acids. Trimming took 2 bases from V and 7 from J, leaving 14 bases between them. CDR3 in DNA: TGTGCCAGCAGTTTAAGAGCAGGGCCGGACGGGGAGCTGTTTTTT. Translating it yields CASSLRAGPDGELFF.

At least ten counts were recorded for this clonotype. The chain links TRBV5-1 to TRBJ2-7, with TRBD1 matching 8 bases. The CDR3 spans 14 residues. CDR1 is SGHRS and CDR2 is YFSETQ in the germline V gene. Trimming removed 0 bases from V and 5 bases from J; junction bases left unmatched: 4. The CDR3 is CASSLGQGIHEQYF. Written as DNA, the CDR3 is TGCGCCAGCAGCTTGGGACAGGGGATACACGAGCAGTACTTC.

Details on this clonotype: At one end, the junction sequence differs from germline, possibly due to a read error. This chain joins TRBV7-7 and TRBJ2-7; D tentatively reads TRBD1 or TRBD2 (5 bases each). The CDR3 sequence is 15 residues long. Looked up from germline, CDR1 is SSHAT and CDR2 is FNYEAQ (reference sequence). The CDR3, as DNA: TGTGCTAGCAGCCTCGGGGCAGGAGGAGCCGACGAGCAGTACTTC. Translated: CASSLGAGGADEQYF.

This rearrangement joins TRBV28 to TRBJ2-7; D is tentatively TRBD1 or TRBD2 (6 bases each). Per the germline V gene, CDR1 is MDHEN and CDR2 is SYDVKM. V was pared by 10 bases and J by 3 bases, with 19 bases between. This CDR3 has 14 amino acids. The CDR3 coding sequence is TGTGCCACCGCCCAGACGGGGGCAGGCTACGAGCAGTACTTC. Residues: CATAQTGAGYEQYF.

This clonotype was detected many times. The chain carries TRBV5-8 and TRBJ2-1; 9 positions match TRBD1. The ends lost 3 bases at V and 4 bases at J; junction bases unmatched: 2. CDR1 and CDR2 from the germline V gene are SGHTS and YDEGEE. The CDR3 totals 14 residues. CDR3 in amino acids: CASSSGQGYNEQFF. CDR3 nucleotides: TGTGCCAGCAGCTCGGGACAGGGTTACAATGAGCAGTTCTTC.

The genes are TRBV6-2 or TRBV6-3 and TRBJ1-1, with TRBD1 matching over 9 bases. This CDR3 contains 15 residues. Germline CDR1 is MNHEY and CDR2 is SVGEGT. V trimming: 8 bases; J trimming: 5 bases; junction bases outside the gene matches: 12. CDR3: CASQTVGTGRTEAFF. DNA for the CDR3: TGTGCCAGCCAGACGGTAGGGACAGGGAGAACTGAAGCTTTCTTT.

This clonotype was seen a handful of times. The genes are TRBV6-6 and TRBJ1-2; 9 nucleotides align to TRBD1. The CDR3 consists of 17 residues. CDR1 and CDR2 (germline): MNHNY, SVGAGI (reference sequence). The J segment lost 3 bases and the V segment lost 6 bases, leaving 14 bases of the junction unmatched. CDR3 region: CASSPRDREEIDYGYTF. The CDR3 DNA sequence: TGTGCCAGCAGCCCCCGGGACAGGGAGGAAATAGACTATGGCTACACCTTC.

The J gene is TRBJ2-7, the V gene TRBV12-3 or TRBV12-4; 7 positions match TRBD1. Trimming removed 6 bases from V and 2 bases from J; junction bases left unmatched: 7. The CDR3 has 14 amino acids. The CDR3 spells CASRQTGVPYEQYF. The CDR3, as DNA: TGTGCCAGCAGACAAACAGGGGTTCCCTACGAGCAGTACTTC.

This clonotype has ten or more counts. CDR3 nucleotide sequence: TGTGCCAGCAGCTTGGGCGTGGCTGAAGCTTTCTTT. It translates to CASSLGVAEAFF. The rearrangement joins TRBV5-6 to TRBJ1-1, with D unresolved. In germline, CDR1 is SGHDT, CDR2 YYEEEE. Deletions cut 0 bases from V and 6 bases from J, with 6 bases between. The CDR3 has 12 amino acids.

The V call is TRBV20-1, the J call TRBJ2-1; 11 bases are a match to TRBD2. After removal of 3 bases from V and 7 bases from J, the junction contained 17 bases not matched to a gene. Germline lookup yields CDR1 DFQATT and CDR2 SNEGSKA (reference sequence). The CDR3 length is 18 residues. CDR3 DNA: TGCAGTGCTAGGGGGGGTATCGGACTAGCGGGCAAGGGGAATGAGCAGTTCTTC. It specifies CSARGGIGLAGKGNEQFF.

To note about this clonotype: Possible read error: a much larger clone is one base away. The chain joins TRBV10-3 to TRBJ2-7, with 8 bases lining up with TRBD2. The CDR3 loop spans 13 amino acids. Germline V gene lookup returns CDR1 ENHRY and CDR2 SYGVKD. V dropped 8 bases and J dropped 5; count of bases not matched to a gene: 8. The CDR3 here is CAIGSGGSHEQYF. DNA of the CDR3: TGTGCCATCGGCAGCGGGGGTAGCCACGAGCAGTACTTC.

This clonotype was seen once. The J gene is TRBJ1-1, the V gene TRBV2; 8 bases map to TRBD1. The J segment lost 3 bases and the V segment lost 6 bases, leaving 12 bases of the junction unmatched. CDR1 is SNHLY, CDR2 FYNNEI, per germline. The CDR3 runs to 16 residues. CDR3 bases: TGTGCCAGCAGCCGAGCAGGGGGCCGGGCGTACACTGAAGCTTTCTTT. Translated, it gives CASSRAGGRAYTEAFF.

The chain carries TRBV28 and TRBJ2-7, with 9 bases lining up with TRBD2. With 8 bases clipped from V and 0 bases from J, the junction kept 11 bases outside the gene matches. The CDR3 has 16 residues. CDR1 and CDR2 (germline): MDHEN, SYDVKM. The CDR3 here is CASEKRTSASSYEQYF. Written as DNA, the CDR3 is TGTGCCAGCGAGAAGAGGACTAGCGCGAGCTCCTACGAGCAGTACTTC.

This rearrangement joins TRBV7-2 to TRBJ1-5; 7 bases are shared with TRBD1. The CDR3 totals 16 residues. CDR1 is SGHTA, CDR2 FQGNSA, per germline. V lost 2 bases and J lost 7; bases outside the gene matches: 11. The CDR3 nucleotides read TGTGCCAGCAGCTTAAGAGGAGACAGGGAAATACAGCCCCAGCATTTT. This translates into CASSLRGDREIQPQHF.

This clonotype was seen ten or more times. The gene calls are TRBV10-3 and TRBJ1-2; the D gene is possibly TRBD1 (5 bases). Germline V gene sequence: CDR1 ENHRY, CDR2 SYGVKD. The CDR3 is 14 residues long. Trimming left V 3 bases short and J 5 bases short, with 13 bases between. The CDR3 is CAISDYGTDYGYTF. The CDR3 DNA reads as TGTGCCATCAGTGATTATGGGACGGATTATGGCTACACCTTC.

This clonotype was seen only a few times. The chain links TRBV5-1 to TRBJ2-1; maybe TRBD2 (6 bases). This CDR3 contains 14 residues. CDR1 is SGHRS and CDR2 is YFSETQ in the germline V gene. Deletions cut 6 bases from V and 7 bases from J, with 17 bases between. In nucleotides, the CDR3 is TGCGCCAGCATAAAAAGCCCGGGAGTTAATGAGCAGTTCTTC. It codes for CASIKSPGVNEQFF. Full variable domain (remainder filled in from reference TRBV5-1 and TRBJ2-1): KAGVTQTPRYLIKTRGQQVTLSCSPISGHRSVSWYQQTPGQGLQFLFEYFSETQRNKGNFPGRFSGRQFSNSRSEMNVSTLELGDSALYLCASIKSPGVNEQFFGPGTRLTVL.

The V call is TRBV7-8, the J call TRBJ2-5; no definite D call. Germline V gives CDR1 SGHVS, CDR2 FQNEAQ. V was shortened by 6 bases and J by 3 bases, with 8 bases between the two germline ends. The CDR3 is made up of 12 amino acids. CDR3 in amino acids: CASRHDEETQYF. The CDR3 DNA is TGTGCCAGCAGACATGACGAAGAGACCCAGTACTTC.

This clonotype was counted only a few times. V usage is TRBV20-1 and J usage is TRBJ1-2, with D tentatively TRBD1 (5 bases). Germline V CDR1 and CDR2: DFQATT, SNEGSKA (reference sequence). This CDR3 has 13 residues. V was trimmed by 5 bases and J by 6 bases, leaving 16 bases between them. This chain's CDR3 is CSARQSALHGYTF. The CDR3 bases are TGCAGTGCTCGACAGAGCGCTCTACATGGCTACACCTTC.